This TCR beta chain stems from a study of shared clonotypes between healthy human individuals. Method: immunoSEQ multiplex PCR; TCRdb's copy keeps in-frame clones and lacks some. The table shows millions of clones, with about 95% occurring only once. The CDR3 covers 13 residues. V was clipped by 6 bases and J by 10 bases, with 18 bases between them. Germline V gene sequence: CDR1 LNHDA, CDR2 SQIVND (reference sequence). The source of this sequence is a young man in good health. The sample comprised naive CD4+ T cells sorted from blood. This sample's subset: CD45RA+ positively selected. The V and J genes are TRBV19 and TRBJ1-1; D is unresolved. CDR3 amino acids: CASRADGGGGAFF. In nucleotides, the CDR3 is TGTGCCAGTAGGGCGGACGGAGGTGGTGGAGCTTTCTTT.